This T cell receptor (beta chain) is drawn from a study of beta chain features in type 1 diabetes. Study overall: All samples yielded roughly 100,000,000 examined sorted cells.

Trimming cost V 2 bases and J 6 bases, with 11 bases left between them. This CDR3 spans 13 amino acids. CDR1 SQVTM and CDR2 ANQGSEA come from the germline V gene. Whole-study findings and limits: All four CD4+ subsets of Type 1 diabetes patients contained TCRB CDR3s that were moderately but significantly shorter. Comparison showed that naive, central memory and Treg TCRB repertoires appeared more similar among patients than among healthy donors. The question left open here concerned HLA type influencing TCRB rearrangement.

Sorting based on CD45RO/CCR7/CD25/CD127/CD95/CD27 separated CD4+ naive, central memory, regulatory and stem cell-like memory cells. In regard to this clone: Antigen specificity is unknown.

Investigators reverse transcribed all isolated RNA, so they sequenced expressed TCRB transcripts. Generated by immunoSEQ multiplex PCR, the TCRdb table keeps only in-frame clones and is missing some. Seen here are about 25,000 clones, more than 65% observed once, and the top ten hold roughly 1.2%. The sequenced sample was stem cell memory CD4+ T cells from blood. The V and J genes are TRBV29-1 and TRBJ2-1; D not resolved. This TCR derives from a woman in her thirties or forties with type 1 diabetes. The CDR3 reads CSVEMRRFNEQFF. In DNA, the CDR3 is TGCAGCGTTGAAATGCGCAGGTTCAATGAGCAGTTCTTC.